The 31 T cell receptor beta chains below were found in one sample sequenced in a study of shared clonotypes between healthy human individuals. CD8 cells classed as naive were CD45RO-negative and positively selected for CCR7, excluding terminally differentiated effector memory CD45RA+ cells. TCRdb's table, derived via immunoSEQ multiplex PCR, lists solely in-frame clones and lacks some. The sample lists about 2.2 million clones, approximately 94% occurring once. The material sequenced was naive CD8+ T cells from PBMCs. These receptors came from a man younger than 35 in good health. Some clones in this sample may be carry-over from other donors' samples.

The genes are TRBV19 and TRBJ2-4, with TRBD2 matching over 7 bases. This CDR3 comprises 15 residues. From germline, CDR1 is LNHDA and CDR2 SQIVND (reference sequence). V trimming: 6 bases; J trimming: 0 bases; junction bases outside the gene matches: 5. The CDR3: CASSGGTLAKNIQYF. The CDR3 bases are TGTGCCAGTAGCGGGGGGACCTTAGCCAAAAACATTCAGTACTTC.

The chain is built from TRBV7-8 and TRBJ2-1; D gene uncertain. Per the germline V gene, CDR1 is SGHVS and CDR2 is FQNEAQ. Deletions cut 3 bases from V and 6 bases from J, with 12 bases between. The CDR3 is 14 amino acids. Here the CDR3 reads CASSFPGSGNEQFF. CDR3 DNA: TGTGCCAGCAGCTTTCCAGGTTCTGGCAATGAGCAGTTCTTC.

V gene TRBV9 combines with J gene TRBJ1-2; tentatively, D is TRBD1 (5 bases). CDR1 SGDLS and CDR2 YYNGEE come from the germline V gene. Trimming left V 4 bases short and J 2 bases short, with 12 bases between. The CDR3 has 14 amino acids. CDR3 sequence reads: CASSQVGRNYGYTF. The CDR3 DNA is TGTGCCAGCAGCCAGGTGGGGCGGAACTATGGCTACACCTTC.

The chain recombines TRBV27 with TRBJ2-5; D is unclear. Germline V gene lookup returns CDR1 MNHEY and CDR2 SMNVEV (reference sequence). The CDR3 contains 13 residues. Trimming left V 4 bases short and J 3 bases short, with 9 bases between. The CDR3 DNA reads TGTGCCAGCAGTTCCCTGGGGAAAGAGACCCAGTACTTC. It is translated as CASSSLGKETQYF.

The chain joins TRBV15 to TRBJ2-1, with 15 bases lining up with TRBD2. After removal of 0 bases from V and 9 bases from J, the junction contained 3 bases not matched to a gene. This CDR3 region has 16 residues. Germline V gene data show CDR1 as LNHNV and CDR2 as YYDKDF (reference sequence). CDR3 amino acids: CATSRDGTSGRFEQFF. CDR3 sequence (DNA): TGTGCCACCAGCAGAGACGGGACTAGCGGGAGGTTTGAGCAGTTCTTC. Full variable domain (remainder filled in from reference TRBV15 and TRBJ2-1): DAMVIQNPRYQVTQFGKPVTLSCSQTLNHNVMYWYQQKSSQAPKLLFHYYDKDFNNEADTPDNFQSRRPNTSFCFLDIRSPGLGDTAMYLCATSRDGTSGRFEQFFGPGTRLTVL.

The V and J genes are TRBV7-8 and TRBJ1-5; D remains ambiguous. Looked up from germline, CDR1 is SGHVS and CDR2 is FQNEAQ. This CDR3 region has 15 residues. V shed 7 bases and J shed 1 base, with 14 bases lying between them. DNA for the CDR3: TGTGCCAGCAAACCTGTCCGAGACAGCAATCAGCCCCAGCATTTT. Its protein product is CASKPVRDSNQPQHF.

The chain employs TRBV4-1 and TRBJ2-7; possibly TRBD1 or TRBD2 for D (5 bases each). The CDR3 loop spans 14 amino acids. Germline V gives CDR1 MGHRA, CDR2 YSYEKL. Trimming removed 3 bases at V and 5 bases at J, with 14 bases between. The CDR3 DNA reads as TGCGCCAGCAGCCACGGGACGGCCGAGCACGAGCAGTACTTC. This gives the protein CASSHGTAEHEQYF.

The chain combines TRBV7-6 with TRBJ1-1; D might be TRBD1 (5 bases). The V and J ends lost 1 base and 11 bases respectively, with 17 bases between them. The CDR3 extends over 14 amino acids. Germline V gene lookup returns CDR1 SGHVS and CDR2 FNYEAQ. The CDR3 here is CASSLVDSNRGAFF. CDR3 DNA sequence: TGTGCCAGCAGCTTAGTCGACAGCAACCGGGGGGCTTTCTTT.

The CDR3 loop reads CAWSLGAGDTEAFF. For the CDR3, the DNA is TGTGCCTGGAGTTTGGGGGCAGGGGACACTGAAGCTTTCTTT. The chain uses TRBV30 and TRBJ1-1; D perhaps matches TRBD1 (6 bases). The CDR3 runs to 14 residues. The germline CDR1 and CDR2 sequences are GTSNPN and SVGIG (reference sequence). With 2 bases removed from V and 3 bases from J, the gap between germline ends came to 13 bases.

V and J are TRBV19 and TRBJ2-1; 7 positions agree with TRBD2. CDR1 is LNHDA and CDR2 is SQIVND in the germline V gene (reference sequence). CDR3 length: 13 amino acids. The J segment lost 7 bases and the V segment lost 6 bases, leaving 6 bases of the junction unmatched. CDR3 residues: CASRYSGKNEQFF. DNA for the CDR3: TGTGCCAGTAGGTACAGCGGGAAGAATGAGCAGTTCTTC.

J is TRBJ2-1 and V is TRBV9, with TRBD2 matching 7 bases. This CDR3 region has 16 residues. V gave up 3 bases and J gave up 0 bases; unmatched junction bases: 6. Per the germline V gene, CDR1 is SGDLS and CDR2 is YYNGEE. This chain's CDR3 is CASSASGGLSYNEQFF. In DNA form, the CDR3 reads TGTGCCAGCAGCGCCTCGGGAGGCCTCTCCTACAATGAGCAGTTCTTC.

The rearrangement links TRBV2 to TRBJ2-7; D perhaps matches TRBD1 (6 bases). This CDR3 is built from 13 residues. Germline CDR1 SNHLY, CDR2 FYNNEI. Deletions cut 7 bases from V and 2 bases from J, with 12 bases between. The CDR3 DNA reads TGTGCCAGCAAACCCGGGACAACCTACGAGCAGTACTTC. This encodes CASKPGTTYEQYF.

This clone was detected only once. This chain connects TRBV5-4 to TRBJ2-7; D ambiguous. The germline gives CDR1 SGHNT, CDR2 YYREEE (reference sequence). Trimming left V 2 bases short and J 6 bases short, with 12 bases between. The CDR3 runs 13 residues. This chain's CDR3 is CASSFMARPEQYF. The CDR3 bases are TGTGCCAGCAGCTTCATGGCGCGACCCGAGCAGTACTTC.

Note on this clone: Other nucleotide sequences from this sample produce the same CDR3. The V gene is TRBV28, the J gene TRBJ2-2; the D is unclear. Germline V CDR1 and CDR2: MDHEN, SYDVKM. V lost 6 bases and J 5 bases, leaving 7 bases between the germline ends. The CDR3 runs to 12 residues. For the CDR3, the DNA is TGTGCCAGCAGCCCCGGGACCGGGGAGCTGTTTTTT. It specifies CASSPGTGELFF.

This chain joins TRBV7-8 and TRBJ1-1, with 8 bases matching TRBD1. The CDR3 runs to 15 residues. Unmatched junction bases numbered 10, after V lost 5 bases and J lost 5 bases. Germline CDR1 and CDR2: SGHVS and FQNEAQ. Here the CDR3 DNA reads TGTGCCAGCAGCAGCCGCCAGGGGGCGGGAACTGAAGCTTTCTTT. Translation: CASSSRQGAGTEAFF.

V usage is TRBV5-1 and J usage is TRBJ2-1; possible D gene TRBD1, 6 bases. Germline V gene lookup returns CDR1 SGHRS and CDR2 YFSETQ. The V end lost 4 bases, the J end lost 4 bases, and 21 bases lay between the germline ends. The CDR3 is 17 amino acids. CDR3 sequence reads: CASSVGIWQGHYNEQFF. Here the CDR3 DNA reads TGCGCCAGCAGCGTCGGGATCTGGCAGGGGCATTACAATGAGCAGTTCTTC.

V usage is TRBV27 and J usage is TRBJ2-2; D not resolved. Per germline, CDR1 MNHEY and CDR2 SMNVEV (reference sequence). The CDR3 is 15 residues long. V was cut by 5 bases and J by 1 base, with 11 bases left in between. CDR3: CASSPVIMNTGELFF. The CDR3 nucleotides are TGTGCCAGCAGTCCCGTGATTATGAACACCGGGGAGCTGTTTTTT.

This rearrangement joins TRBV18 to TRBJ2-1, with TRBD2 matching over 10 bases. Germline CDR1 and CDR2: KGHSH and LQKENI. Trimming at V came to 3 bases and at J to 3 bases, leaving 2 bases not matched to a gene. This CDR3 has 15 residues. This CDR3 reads CASSPASGSYNEQFF. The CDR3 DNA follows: TGTGCCAGCTCACCGGCTAGCGGGAGCTACAATGAGCAGTTCTTC.

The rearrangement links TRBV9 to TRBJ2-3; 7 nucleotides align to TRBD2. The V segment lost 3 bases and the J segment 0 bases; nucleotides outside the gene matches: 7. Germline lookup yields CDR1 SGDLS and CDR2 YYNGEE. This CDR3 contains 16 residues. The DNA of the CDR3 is TGTGCCAGCAGCGGAGAGGGAGGGCGGAGCACAGATACGCAGTATTTT. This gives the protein CASSGEGGRSTDTQYF.

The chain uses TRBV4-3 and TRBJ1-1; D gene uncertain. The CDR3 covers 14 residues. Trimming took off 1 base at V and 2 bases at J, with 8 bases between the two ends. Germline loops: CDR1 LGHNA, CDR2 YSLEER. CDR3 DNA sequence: TGCGCCAGCAGCCAAGGAGTCAGCAACACTGAAGCTTTCTTT. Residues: CASSQGVSNTEAFF.

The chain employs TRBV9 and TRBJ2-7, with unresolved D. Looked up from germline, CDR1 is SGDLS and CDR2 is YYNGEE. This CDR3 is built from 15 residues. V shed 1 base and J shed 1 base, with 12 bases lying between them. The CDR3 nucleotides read TGTGCCAGCAGCGTAACCTCGGATACTTCCTACGAGCAGTACTTC. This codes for CASSVTSDTSYEQYF.

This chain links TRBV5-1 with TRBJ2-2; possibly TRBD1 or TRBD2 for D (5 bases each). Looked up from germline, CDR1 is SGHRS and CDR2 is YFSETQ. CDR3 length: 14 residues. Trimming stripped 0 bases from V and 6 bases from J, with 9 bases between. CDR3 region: CASSLGGVPGELFF. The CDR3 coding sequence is TGCGCCAGCAGCTTGGGAGGGGTACCCGGGGAGCTGTTTTTT.

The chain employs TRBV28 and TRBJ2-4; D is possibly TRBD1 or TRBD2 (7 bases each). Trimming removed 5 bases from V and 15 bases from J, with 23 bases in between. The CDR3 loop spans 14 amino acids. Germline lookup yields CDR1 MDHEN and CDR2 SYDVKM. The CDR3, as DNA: TGTGCCAGCAGTGCCAGACAGGGAGGGAGGGGTCCGTACTTC. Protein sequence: CASSARQGGRGPYF.

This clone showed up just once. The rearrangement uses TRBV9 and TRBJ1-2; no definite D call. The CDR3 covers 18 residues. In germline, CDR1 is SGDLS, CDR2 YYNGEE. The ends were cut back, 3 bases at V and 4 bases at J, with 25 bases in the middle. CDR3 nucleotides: TGTGCCAGCAGCGGATCTACGGGCCTTGCCTCCTTGGGCTATGGCTACACCTTC. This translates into CASSGSTGLASLGYGYTF.

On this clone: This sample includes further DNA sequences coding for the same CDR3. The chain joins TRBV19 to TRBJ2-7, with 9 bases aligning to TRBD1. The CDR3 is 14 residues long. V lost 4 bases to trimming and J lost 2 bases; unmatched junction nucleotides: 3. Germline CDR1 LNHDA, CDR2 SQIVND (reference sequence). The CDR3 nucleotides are TGTGCCAGTAGTACTCGGGACAGGGCCTACGAGCAGTACTTC. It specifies CASSTRDRAYEQYF.

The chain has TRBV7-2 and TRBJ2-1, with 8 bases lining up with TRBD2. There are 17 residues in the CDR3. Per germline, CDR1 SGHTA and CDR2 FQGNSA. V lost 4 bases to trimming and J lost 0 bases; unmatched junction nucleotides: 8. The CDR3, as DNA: TGTGCCAGCAGCTCAAGACTAGCGATCAGCTCCTACAATGAGCAGTTCTTC. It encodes CASSSRLAISSYNEQFF.

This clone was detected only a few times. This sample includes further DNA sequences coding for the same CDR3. In DNA form, the CDR3 reads TGTGCCAGCAGTTTTGGTATTAACACTGAAGCTTTCTTT. This codes for CASSFGINTEAFF. The gene calls are TRBV27 and TRBJ1-1; D uncertain. Germline CDR1 and CDR2: MNHEY and SMNVEV (reference sequence). V gave up 3 bases and J gave up 2 bases, with 7 bases separating them. The length of the CDR3 is 13 residues.

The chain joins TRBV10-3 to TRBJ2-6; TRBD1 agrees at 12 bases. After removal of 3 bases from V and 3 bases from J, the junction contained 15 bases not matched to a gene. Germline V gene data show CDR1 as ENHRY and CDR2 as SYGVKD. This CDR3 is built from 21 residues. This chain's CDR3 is CAISDPVAGQGARHGANVLTF. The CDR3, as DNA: TGTGCCATCAGTGACCCTGTTGCGGGACAGGGGGCGCGGCATGGGGCCAACGTCCTGACTTTC.

The CDR3 loop is CASSQEEGRRDAGRNGYTF. As DNA, the CDR3 is TGCGCCAGCAGCCAAGAAGAGGGTCGAAGGGACGCCGGCCGAAATGGCTACACCTTC. The genes are TRBV4-3 and TRBJ1-2; perhaps TRBD1 as D (5 bases). The CDR3 has 19 amino acids. Looked up from germline, CDR1 is LGHNA and CDR2 is YSLEER. Between the trimmed V and J ends, which lost 0 bases and 6 bases, there was a span of 26 bases.

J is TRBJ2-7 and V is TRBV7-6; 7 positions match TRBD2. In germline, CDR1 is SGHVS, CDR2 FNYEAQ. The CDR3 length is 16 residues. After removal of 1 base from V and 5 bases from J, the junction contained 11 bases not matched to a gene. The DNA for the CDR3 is TGTGCCAGCAGCTTAGTGGGAGGGGCGCTTTTGCACGAGCAGTACTTC. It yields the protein CASSLVGGALLHEQYF. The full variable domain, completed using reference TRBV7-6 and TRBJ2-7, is GAGVSQSPRYKVTKRGQDVALRCDPISGHVSLYWYRQALGQGPEFLTYFNYEAQQDKSGLPNDRFSAERPEGSISTLTIQRTEQRDSAMYRCASSLVGGALLHEQYFGPGTRLTVT.

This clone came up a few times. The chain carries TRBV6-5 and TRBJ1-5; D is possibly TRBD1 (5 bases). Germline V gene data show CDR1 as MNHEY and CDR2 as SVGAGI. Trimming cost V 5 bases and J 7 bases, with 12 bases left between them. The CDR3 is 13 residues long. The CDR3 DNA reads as TGTGCCAGCAGTGGGGGGGTTGGGCAGCCCCAGCATTTT. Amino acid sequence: CASSGGVGQPQHF.